The 19 T cell receptor beta chains below come from one sample, sequenced in a study of blood T cell repertoires in COVID-19. Method: immunoSEQ multiplex PCR; TCRdb's copy keeps in-frame clones and lacks some. Among some 320,000 clones listed, 85% to 95% were seen once. The material sequenced was PBMCs or T cells enriched from blood (not recorded which). These receptors originate from a woman under 40 who had been exposed to COVID-19.

This chain links TRBV2 with TRBJ1-2; no reliable D call. From germline, CDR1 is SNHLY and CDR2 FYNNEI. The CDR3 covers 12 residues. V shed 7 bases and J shed 3 bases, with 9 bases lying between them. The CDR3 nucleotides read TGTGCCAGCACGGGATTGGACTATGGCTACACCTTC. Its protein is CASTGLDYGYTF.

This sequence joins TRBV4-2 and TRBJ1-1; a weak D match, TRBD1 (5 bases). CDR1 is LGHNA and CDR2 is YNFKEQ in the germline V gene. The CDR3 spans 15 residues. V was clipped by 0 bases and J by 2 bases, with 10 bases between them. CDR3: CASSQDPDRNTEAFF. The CDR3 nucleotides are TGTGCCAGCAGCCAAGACCCCGACAGAAACACTGAAGCTTTCTTT.

The V and J genes are TRBV30 and TRBJ1-2; 7 bases align to TRBD1. V shed 8 bases, J shed 4 bases, and the junction held 10 bases outside the gene matches. Per germline, CDR1 GTSNPN and CDR2 SVGIG (reference sequence). This CDR3 has 13 residues. The CDR3 sequence: CAGPGRGLYGYTF. DNA for the CDR3: TGTGCCGGCCCCGGAAGGGGGCTCTATGGCTACACCTTC.

The chain uses TRBV2 and TRBJ2-5, with D maybe TRBD1 (5 bases). Trimming cost V 4 bases and J 4 bases, with 10 bases left between them. Germline V CDR1 and CDR2: SNHLY, FYNNEI. The CDR3 consists of 13 residues. In nucleotides, the CDR3 is TGTGCCAGCAGTGGTCCTGGGGCAGAGACCCAGTACTTC. Encoded protein: CASSGPGAETQYF.

This clone was counted once. The chain carries TRBV23-1 and TRBJ1-1; tentatively, D is TRBD1 (6 bases). TRBV23-1 is known as an ORF, though its function is uncertain. The CDR3 loop spans 17 amino acids. Trimming removed 5 bases from V and 4 bases from J, with 23 bases in between. CDR3 loop: CASSWRNREGEGTEAFF. The CDR3 DNA is TGCGCCAGCAGTTGGAGAAACAGGGAGGGAGAAGGCACTGAAGCTTTCTTT.

This chain joins TRBV7-6 and TRBJ1-1; 9 nucleotides agree with TRBD1. There are 14 residues in the CDR3. The ends lost 4 bases at V and 3 bases at J; junction bases unmatched: 3. From germline, CDR1 is SGHVS and CDR2 FNYEAQ. CDR3 sequence reads: CASSSGQGDTEAFF. CDR3 coding DNA: TGTGCCAGCAGCTCGGGACAGGGCGACACTGAAGCTTTCTTT.

A remark on this clone: The junction and the germline gene differ at one end; a read error may be behind it. The rearrangement links TRBV4-1 to TRBJ1-4; a possible D gene is TRBD1 (6 bases). The CDR3 spans 15 residues. The germline V gene encodes CDR1 MGHRA and CDR2 YSYEKL. The CDR3 bases are TGCGCCAGCAGCCAAGTCAGGGGAACTACTGAAAAACTGTTTTTT. This sequence encodes CASSQVRGTTEKLFF.

The V gene is TRBV7-8, the J gene TRBJ2-4; D possibly corresponds to TRBD2 (7 bases). The CDR3 has 17 amino acids. Germline V gives CDR1 SGHVS, CDR2 FQNEAQ. The V and J ends lost 3 bases and 3 bases respectively, with 18 bases between them. CDR3 DNA sequence: TGTGCCAGCAGCTTTAGGGGGGGGGCGATGGGCAAAAACATTCAGTACTTC. As protein: CASSFRGGAMGKNIQYF. Full variable domain (outside the CDR3, taken from reference TRBV7-8 and TRBJ2-4): GAGVSQSPRYKVAKRGQDVALRCDPISGHVSLFWYQQALGQGPEFLTYFQNEAQLDKSGLPSDRFFAERPEGSVSTLKIQRTQQEDSAVYLCASSFRGGAMGKNIQYFGAGTRLSVL.

This sequence joins TRBV7-7 and TRBJ1-1; D not certain. Germline V gives CDR1 SSHAT, CDR2 FNYEAQ (reference sequence). The CDR3 is 13 residues long. Trimming stripped 2 bases from V and 4 bases from J, with 8 bases between. This chain's CDR3 is CASSLSGGTEAFF. The CDR3 nucleotides read TGTGCCAGCAGCTTATCCGGAGGCACTGAAGCTTTCTTT.

The chain combines TRBV5-6 with TRBJ2-5, with D unclear. The CDR3 runs to 13 residues. The germline V gene has CDR1 SGHDT and CDR2 YYEEEE. The V gene lost 4 bases and the J gene lost 1 base, with 8 bases spanning the gap. CDR3: CASSVGRQETQYF. The DNA for the CDR3 is TGTGCCAGCAGCGTTGGGCGCCAAGAGACCCAGTACTTC.

CDR3 nucleotide sequence: TGCGCCAGCAGCTTGGTCCTGCGGTCTAGCACAGATACGCAGTATTTT. This gives the protein CASSLVLRSSTDTQYF. V is TRBV5-1 and J is TRBJ2-3, with D hard to call. V shed 0 bases and J shed 0 bases, with 11 bases lying between them. Germline CDR1 SGHRS, CDR2 YFSETQ. The CDR3 consists of 16 residues.

This clone was recorded only once. V usage is TRBV27 and J usage is TRBJ1-5; 7 bases are shared with TRBD1. Germline-derived CDR1 and CDR2 are MNHEY and SMNVEV (reference sequence). With V trimmed by 8 bases and J by 4 bases, 8 bases remained unmatched. The CDR3 spans 14 residues. In DNA, the CDR3 is TGTGCCAGCCGGGCGGCCAGGGGGAATCAGCCCCAGCATTTT. This translates into CASRAARGNQPQHF.

The rearrangement joins TRBV18 to TRBJ2-2; 7 bases match TRBD1. Germline V gene sequence: CDR1 KGHSH, CDR2 LQKENI. The CDR3 length is 17 residues. The junction had 9 bases not matched to a gene; V was cut back by 0 bases and J by 5 bases. The DNA of the CDR3 is TGTGCCAGCTCACCACCCACGACAGGGATGTGGACCGGGGAGCTGTTTTTT. Its translation: CASSPPTTGMWTGELFF. The full variable domain, rest sourced from reference TRBV18 and TRBJ2-2, is NAGVMQNPRHLVRRRGQEARLRCSPMKGHSHVYWYRQLPEEGLKFMVYLQKENIIDESGMPKERFSAEFPKEGPSILRIQQVVRGDSAAYFCASSPPTTGMWTGELFFGEGSRLTVL.

The V gene is TRBV5-1, the J gene TRBJ2-3; 14 bases line up with TRBD2. V dropped 1 base and J dropped 3; count of bases not matched to a gene: 1. The CDR3 runs 16 residues. Germline V lookup: CDR1 SGHRS, CDR2 YFSETQ. Written as DNA, the CDR3 is TGCGCCAGCAGCTTGAGGACTAGCGGGGGGACAGATACGCAGTATTTT. Protein product: CASSLRTSGGTDTQYF.

This clone was seen once. The chain carries TRBV5-6 and TRBJ2-7; 7 positions agree with TRBD2. J was trimmed by 3 bases and V by 4 bases; bases with no gene match: 13. This CDR3 contains 16 residues. The germline V gene encodes CDR1 SGHDT and CDR2 YYEEEE. The CDR3: CASSIWEGLAVYEQYF. In DNA form, the CDR3 reads TGTGCCAGCAGCATTTGGGAGGGTCTGGCGGTCTACGAGCAGTACTTC.

This chain joins TRBV14 and TRBJ1-4; 10 bases are a match to TRBD1. The germline gives CDR1 SGHDN, CDR2 FVKESK. This CDR3 spans 16 amino acids. The ends lost 4 bases at V and 4 bases at J; junction bases unmatched: 6. The CDR3 loop reads CASSRHRTGGNEKLFF. As DNA, the CDR3 is TGTGCCAGCAGCCGCCATAGGACAGGGGGTAATGAAAAACTGTTTTTT.

This chain joins TRBV20-1 and TRBJ1-2; D remains ambiguous. There are 11 residues in the CDR3. Deletions cut 7 bases from V and 0 bases from J, with 6 bases between. The germline V gene encodes CDR1 DFQATT and CDR2 SNEGSKA (reference sequence). The CDR3 nucleotides are TGCAGTGACTCCACTAACTATGGCTACACCTTC. This sequence encodes CSDSTNYGYTF.

This chain uses TRBV19 with TRBJ1-6, with D possibly matching TRBD1 (5 bases). CDR3 length: 14 amino acids. Per the germline V gene, CDR1 is LNHDA and CDR2 is SQIVND (reference sequence). V lost 5 bases to trimming and J lost 11 bases, with 16 bases between them. The CDR3 reads CASSFRQPFAPLHF. The CDR3 DNA reads TGTGCCAGTAGTTTCCGACAGCCGTTTGCACCCCTCCACTTT. Together with reference TRBV19 and TRBJ1-6, the CDR3 gives the full variable domain: DGGITQSPKYLFRKEGQNVTLSCEQNLNHDAMYWYRQDPGQGLRLIYYSQIVNDFQKGDIAEGYSVSREKKESFPLTVTSAQKNPTAFYLCASSFRQPFAPLHFGNGTRLTVT.

Written as DNA, the CDR3 is TGCGCCAGCAGCGTAAGGCAGGGGGACATTCAGTACTTC. Translating it yields CASSVRQGDIQYF. This chain uses TRBV5-1 with TRBJ2-4, with 7 positions matching TRBD1. Germline V CDR1 and CDR2: SGHRS, YFSETQ. This CDR3 contains 13 residues. Losses at the gene ends were 4 bases for V and 8 bases for J; bases not matched to a gene: 6.